This T cell receptor (beta chain) was observed in a study of blood T cell repertoires in COVID-19. As handled by the study authors: Amplifying reference gene primers gave estimates of nucleated cell counts. Assay used: immunoSEQ multiplex PCR; TCRdb lists only in-frame clones, some missing. From that table come the V and J calls and clone size; the DNA was used to work out D and trimming. This table holds some 150,000 clones, 84% found once. The V gene's germline CDR1 is SGHDN and CDR2 FVKESK. This CDR3 contains 12 residues. Trimming took 1 base from V and 5 from J, leaving 4 bases between them. The sequence was obtained from a woman in her fifties or sixties in a cohort sampled during active or convalescent COVID-19. The chain joins TRBV14 to TRBJ2-3; no clear D. The source material was peripheral blood. Written as DNA, the CDR3 is TGTGCCAGCAGCCAAGTCCGAGATACGCAGTATTTT. Protein product: CASSQVRDTQYF.